The 28 T cell receptor beta chains below come from one sample, sequenced in a study of T cell repertoires in cytomegalovirus infection. These TCRs' antigens remain unknown. TCRdb passed the reads through MiXCR, listing each CDR3 protein once. The sample carries hundreds of thousands of distinct CDR3 sequences, around a third recorded once. This specimen consisted of cultured CD8+ T cells from PBMCs, obtained from culture after CMV antigen stimulation. The receptors stem from a human donor in good health (CMV status not recorded). Some clones in this sample may be carry-over from other donors' samples.

This clonotype was counted ten times or more. The chain recombines TRBV7-2 with TRBJ2-3; weak D call: TRBD1 (5 bases). The CDR3 is 14 amino acids. CDR1 and CDR2 (germline): SGHTA, FQGNSA. V was clipped by 8 bases and J by 0 bases, with 12 bases between them. The CDR3 loop reads CASSWGISTDTQYF. CDR3 DNA: TGTGCCAGCTCCTGGGGCATCAGCACAGATACGCAGTATTTT.

The rearrangement joins TRBV12-5 to TRBJ1-1; no definite D call. V was trimmed by 0 bases and J by 6 bases, leaving 14 bases between them. The CDR3 sequence is 15 residues long. Germline V gene sequence: CDR1 LGHNT, CDR2 FRNRAP. CDR3 nucleotide sequence: TGTGCTAGTGGTTTGGTTCCTTACCGTACCGCTGAAGCTTTCTTT. Its protein product is CASGLVPYRTAEAFF. The variable domain in full, completed from reference TRBV12-5 and TRBJ1-1, reads DARVTQTPRHKVTEMGQEVTMRCQPILGHNTVFWYRQTMMQGLELLAYFRNRAPLDDSGMPKDRFSAEMPDATLATLKIQPSEPRDSAVYFCASGLVPYRTAEAFFGQGTRLTVV.

This clonotype was seen ten or more times. The chain uses TRBV12-3 or TRBV12-4 and TRBJ2-2, with no clear D. V dropped 4 bases and J dropped 6 bases, with 9 bases sitting between them. The CDR3 is 13 amino acids. CDR3 in DNA: TGTGCCAGCAGTTACCTAATGGCCGGGGAGCTGTTTTTT. This gives the protein CASSYLMAGELFF.

This sequence joins TRBV4-1 and TRBJ1-2; a possible D gene is TRBD1 (6 bases). Trimming pared 1 base from V and 4 bases from J, leaving 10 bases between. The CDR3 is made up of 14 amino acids. The germline V gene encodes CDR1 MGHRA and CDR2 YSYEKL. In nucleotides, the CDR3 is TGCGCCAGCAGCCAAGTGGGGGACATCTATGGCTACACCTTC. It encodes CASSQVGDIYGYTF.

This clonotype was seen repeatedly, ten times or more. The chain recombines TRBV7-2 with TRBJ1-5; D uncertain. Germline loops: CDR1 SGHTA, CDR2 FQGNSA. The V end lost 5 bases, the J end lost 3 bases, and 14 bases lay between the germline ends. CDR3 size: 15 residues. CDR3 amino acids: CASSTLDGNNQPQHF. In nucleotides, the CDR3 is TGTGCCAGCAGCACCCTTGACGGGAACAATCAGCCCCAGCATTTT.

This clonotype has a single count. J is TRBJ1-6 and V is TRBV28, with 7 bases fitting TRBD1. This CDR3 is 13 amino acids long. Germline values: CDR1 MDHEN, CDR2 SYDVKM. V lost 5 bases, J lost 10 bases, and 5 bases stayed unmatched. Written as DNA, the CDR3 is TGTGCCAGCAGTAACGACAGGGACTCACCCCTCCACTTT. Translating gives CASSNDRDSPLHF.

To note about this clonotype: A read error may account for a junction end that differs from germline. This chain links TRBV6-5 with TRBJ2-7, with 10 bases aligning to TRBD2. This CDR3 contains 16 residues. Per germline, CDR1 MNHEY and CDR2 SVGAGI. The CDR3 sequence is CASRRTSGYPSDEQYF. The CDR3 DNA follows: TGTGCCAGCAGACGGACTAGCGGATATCCCTCCGACGAGCAGTACTTC.

This clonotype occurred a few times. The V call is TRBV5-6, the J call TRBJ2-4; D uncertain. This CDR3 has 14 amino acids. Germline V gives CDR1 SGHDT, CDR2 YYEEEE. Trimming stripped 1 base from V and 5 bases from J, with 10 bases between. The CDR3 loop is CASSLFDIENIQYF. Written as DNA, the CDR3 is TGTGCCAGCAGCTTGTTTGACATTGAAAACATTCAGTACTTC.

The chain uses TRBV4-1 and TRBJ1-2; D is ambiguous. The V gene's germline CDR1 is MGHRA and CDR2 YSYEKL. CDR3 size: 12 residues. V was cut by 3 bases and J by 4 bases, with 6 bases left in between. CDR3 loop: CASSHEAYGYTF. CDR3 nucleotides: TGCGCCAGCAGCCATGAGGCCTATGGCTACACCTTC.

Many counts were recorded for this clonotype. The chain carries TRBV11-2 and TRBJ2-7, with D unresolved. Germline CDR1 reads SGHAT; CDR2 reads FQNNGV. This CDR3 has 11 residues. Deletions cut 6 bases from V and 7 bases from J, with 10 bases between. The CDR3: CASSHSAEQYV. In DNA, the CDR3 is TGTGCCAGCAGTCATAGTGCGGAGCAGTACGTC.

The chain has TRBV27 and TRBJ1-2; no clear D. There are 14 residues in the CDR3. V was pared by 8 bases and J by 4 bases, with 17 bases between. CDR1 is MNHEY, CDR2 SMNVEV, per germline (reference sequence). The CDR3 reads CASGERGPFYGYTF. The CDR3 coding sequence is TGTGCCAGCGGAGAGCGAGGGCCTTTCTATGGCTACACCTTC.

This clonotype was picked up many times. The rearrangement links TRBV7-9 to TRBJ1-2, with 8 nucleotides matching TRBD1. This CDR3 has 14 amino acids. The germline V gene has CDR1 SEHNR and CDR2 FQNEAQ (reference sequence). V trimming: 6 bases; J trimming: 8 bases; junction bases outside the gene matches: 11. CDR3 in amino acids: CASSSGQGAGGYTF. The CDR3 DNA follows: TGTGCCAGCAGTTCCGGACAGGGCGCCGGCGGCTACACCTTC.

A word on this clonotype: A much larger clone lies a single base off, so this may be a read error. The V and J genes are TRBV7-8 and TRBJ1-4; D unresolved. V lost 2 bases, J lost 9 bases, and 19 bases lay in between. This CDR3 contains 16 residues. Germline lookup yields CDR1 SGHVS and CDR2 FQNEAQ. The CDR3: CASSLSYPGGSKKLFF. For the CDR3, the DNA is TGTGCCAGCAGCTTATCCTACCCAGGAGGGAGCAAAAAACTGTTTTTT. The full variable domain, its missing parts supplied by reference TRBV7-8 and TRBJ1-4, is GAGVSQSPRYKVAKRGQDVALRCDPISGHVSLFWYQQALGQGPEFLTYFQNEAQLDKSGLPSDRFFAERPEGSVSTLKIQRTQQEDSAVYLCASSLSYPGGSKKLFFGSGTQLSVL.

This clonotype was seen at least ten times. The chain carries TRBV7-8 and TRBJ1-6, with D unclear. V lost 6 bases to trimming and J lost 10 bases, with 19 bases between them. Germline V gene lookup returns CDR1 SGHVS and CDR2 FQNEAQ. The CDR3 has 15 residues. This CDR3 reads CASRHRPGRESPLHF. The CDR3 bases are TGTGCCAGCAGACACCGGCCCGGTCGTGAGTCACCCCTCCACTTT.

The chain has TRBV6-6 and TRBJ1-5, with 7 bases lining up with TRBD1. Germline CDR1 is MNHNY and CDR2 is SVGAGI (reference sequence). The V gene end was trimmed by 7 bases and the J gene end by 0 bases; junction bases not matched to a gene: 6. There are 15 residues in the CDR3. The CDR3 sequence is CASKGASDSNQPQHF. CDR3 in DNA: TGTGCCAGCAAGGGGGCGTCGGATAGCAATCAGCCCCAGCATTTT.

This clonotype was seen a few times. The chain has TRBV6-2 or TRBV6-3 and TRBJ2-4; D unresolved. Germline CDR1 is MNHEY and CDR2 is SVGEGT. The V end was cut by 3 bases, the J end by 5 bases, with 8 bases between. The CDR3 contains 13 residues. The CDR3: CASSYGGENIQYF. CDR3 sequence (DNA): TGTGCCAGCAGTTATGGCGGAGAAAACATTCAGTACTTC.

This clonotype was recorded at least ten times. The V and J genes are TRBV13 and TRBJ1-1, with D possibly TRBD1 on 5 matching bases. Trimming left V 8 bases short and J 5 bases short, with 9 bases between. This CDR3 contains 11 residues. The germline V gene has CDR1 PRHDT and CDR2 FYEKMQ (reference sequence). The CDR3 reads CASGDWTEAFF. Written as DNA, the CDR3 is TGTGCCAGCGGGGACTGGACTGAAGCTTTCTTT.

This clonotype was observed many times. This chain joins TRBV7-2 and TRBJ1-2; D is perhaps TRBD1 (5 bases). The CDR3 sequence is 15 residues long. V was shortened by 3 bases and J by 4 bases, with 15 bases between the two germline ends. Germline V CDR1 and CDR2: SGHTA, FQGNSA. The CDR3 coding sequence is TGTGCCAGCAGCTTCCCTTTGGCAGGGTTCTATGGCTACACCTTC. Translation: CASSFPLAGFYGYTF.

Worth noting for this clonotype: With a much larger clone just one base away, this may be a read error. The chain recombines TRBV12-3 or TRBV12-4 with TRBJ2-1, with 12 bases aligning to TRBD2. V was clipped by 5 bases and J by 5 bases; unmatched bases: 7. The CDR3 consists of 16 residues. Here the CDR3 reads CASSDRLAGDHNEQFF. The CDR3 region has the DNA TGTGCCAGCAGTGACCGACTAGCGGGGGACCACAATGAGCAGTTCTTC.

This chain connects TRBV4-1 to TRBJ2-2; 7 bases fit TRBD1. The CDR3 runs to 16 residues. Trimming removed 5 bases from V and 2 bases from J; junction bases left unmatched: 8. Germline V gene data show CDR1 as MGHRA and CDR2 as YSYEKL. The CDR3 spells CASSVWDSLNTGELFF. CDR3 sequence (DNA): TGCGCCAGCAGCGTATGGGACAGCTTAAACACCGGGGAGCTGTTTTTT.

The chain couples TRBV7-2 to TRBJ2-1, with TRBD2 matching 13 bases. Unmatched junction bases numbered 4, after V lost 6 bases and J lost 8 bases. CDR3 length equals 14 residues. Germline V gene data show CDR1 as SGHTA and CDR2 as FQGNSA. The CDR3 sequence is CASRGTSGDYEQFF. CDR3 nucleotide sequence: TGTGCCAGCAGAGGGACTAGCGGGGACTATGAGCAGTTCTTC.

The chain links TRBV12-3 or TRBV12-4 to TRBJ2-2; 8 bases fit TRBD1. Germline trimming cut 7 bases from V and 4 bases from J; bases unmatched to any gene: 8. The CDR3 consists of 15 residues. CDR3 DNA: TGTGCCAGCACGGAGGAGACAGGGGTCACCGGGGAGCTGTTTTTT. Translation gives CASTEETGVTGELFF.

This chain links TRBV11-3 with TRBJ2-1; 10 nucleotides align to TRBD1. V shed 4 bases, J shed 3 bases, and the junction held 6 bases outside the gene matches. In germline, CDR1 is SGHNT, CDR2 YENEEA. The CDR3 is 16 residues long. CDR3 region: CASSSSDRGYYNEQFF. In nucleotides, the CDR3 is TGTGCCAGCAGCTCGTCGGACAGGGGGTACTACAATGAGCAGTTCTTC.

The rearrangement uses TRBV7-2 and TRBJ2-7; D not certain. The length of the CDR3 is 13 residues. V lost 8 bases and J 1 base, leaving 12 bases between the germline ends. Germline lookup yields CDR1 SGHTA and CDR2 FQGNSA. The CDR3 region has the DNA TGTGCCAGCGGACCCCATAGGTCCTACGAGCAGTACTTC. Its translation: CASGPHRSYEQYF. Using reference TRBV7-2 and TRBJ2-7 for the parts outside the CDR3, the full variable domain is GAGVSQSPSNKVTEKGKDVELRCDPISGHTALYWYRQSLGQGLEFLIYFQGNSAPDKSGLPSDRFSAERTGGSVSTLTIQRTQQEDSAVYLCASGPHRSYEQYFGPGTRLTVT.

This clonotype was seen only a few times. The V and J genes are TRBV4-1 and TRBJ2-1; D gene uncertain. CDR1 and CDR2 from the germline V gene are MGHRA and YSYEKL. This CDR3 has 13 residues. V shed 4 bases and J shed 8 bases, with 12 bases lying between them. The CDR3 protein is CASSPWVWDEQFF. In DNA form, the CDR3 reads TGCGCCAGCAGCCCCTGGGTTTGGGATGAGCAGTTCTTC.

V and J are TRBV7-6 and TRBJ2-2; 8 nucleotides match TRBD2. The CDR3 sequence is 17 residues long. CDR1 and CDR2 from the germline V gene are SGHVS and FNYEAQ. After removal of 5 bases from V and 4 bases from J, the junction contained 12 bases not matched to a gene. CDR3 region: CASSASSGERGTGELFF. The CDR3 nucleotides are TGTGCCAGCAGCGCCAGTAGCGGGGAACGGGGCACCGGGGAGCTGTTTTTT.

This clonotype occurred a few times. The chain uses TRBV11-2 and TRBJ2-1; TRBD2 matches at 8 bases. CDR1 is SGHAT and CDR2 is FQNNGV in the germline V gene. Trimming at V came to 3 bases and at J to 4 bases, leaving 8 bases not matched to a gene. The CDR3 runs 16 residues. CDR3 DNA sequence: TGTGCCAGCAGCTTGATAGCGGGGATTAAGTACAATGAGCAGTTCTTC. As protein: CASSLIAGIKYNEQFF.

About this clonotype: Sequence at one end of the junction differs from germline and may be a read error. This rearrangement joins TRBV11-2 to TRBJ1-6, with 10 nucleotides matching TRBD1. The CDR3 is made up of 16 amino acids. Germline V gene data show CDR1 as SGHAT and CDR2 as FQNNGV. This chain's CDR3 is CTSSGSGTGDNSPLHF. The CDR3 DNA is TGTACCAGCAGCGGGTCTGGGACAGGGGATAATTCACCCCTCCACTTT.